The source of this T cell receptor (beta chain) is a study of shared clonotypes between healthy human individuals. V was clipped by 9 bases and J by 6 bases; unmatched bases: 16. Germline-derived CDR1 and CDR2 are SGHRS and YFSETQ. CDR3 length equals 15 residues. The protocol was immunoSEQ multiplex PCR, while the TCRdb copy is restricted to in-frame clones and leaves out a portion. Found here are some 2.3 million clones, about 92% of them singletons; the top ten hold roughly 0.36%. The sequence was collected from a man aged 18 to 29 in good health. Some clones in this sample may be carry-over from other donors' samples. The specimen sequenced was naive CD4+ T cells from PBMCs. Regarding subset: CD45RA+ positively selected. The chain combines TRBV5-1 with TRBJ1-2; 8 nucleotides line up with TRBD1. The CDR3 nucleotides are TGCGCCACCTGTAGGGACAGGCCGTCGAAGGATGGCTACACCTTC. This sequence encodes CATCRDRPSKDGYTF.